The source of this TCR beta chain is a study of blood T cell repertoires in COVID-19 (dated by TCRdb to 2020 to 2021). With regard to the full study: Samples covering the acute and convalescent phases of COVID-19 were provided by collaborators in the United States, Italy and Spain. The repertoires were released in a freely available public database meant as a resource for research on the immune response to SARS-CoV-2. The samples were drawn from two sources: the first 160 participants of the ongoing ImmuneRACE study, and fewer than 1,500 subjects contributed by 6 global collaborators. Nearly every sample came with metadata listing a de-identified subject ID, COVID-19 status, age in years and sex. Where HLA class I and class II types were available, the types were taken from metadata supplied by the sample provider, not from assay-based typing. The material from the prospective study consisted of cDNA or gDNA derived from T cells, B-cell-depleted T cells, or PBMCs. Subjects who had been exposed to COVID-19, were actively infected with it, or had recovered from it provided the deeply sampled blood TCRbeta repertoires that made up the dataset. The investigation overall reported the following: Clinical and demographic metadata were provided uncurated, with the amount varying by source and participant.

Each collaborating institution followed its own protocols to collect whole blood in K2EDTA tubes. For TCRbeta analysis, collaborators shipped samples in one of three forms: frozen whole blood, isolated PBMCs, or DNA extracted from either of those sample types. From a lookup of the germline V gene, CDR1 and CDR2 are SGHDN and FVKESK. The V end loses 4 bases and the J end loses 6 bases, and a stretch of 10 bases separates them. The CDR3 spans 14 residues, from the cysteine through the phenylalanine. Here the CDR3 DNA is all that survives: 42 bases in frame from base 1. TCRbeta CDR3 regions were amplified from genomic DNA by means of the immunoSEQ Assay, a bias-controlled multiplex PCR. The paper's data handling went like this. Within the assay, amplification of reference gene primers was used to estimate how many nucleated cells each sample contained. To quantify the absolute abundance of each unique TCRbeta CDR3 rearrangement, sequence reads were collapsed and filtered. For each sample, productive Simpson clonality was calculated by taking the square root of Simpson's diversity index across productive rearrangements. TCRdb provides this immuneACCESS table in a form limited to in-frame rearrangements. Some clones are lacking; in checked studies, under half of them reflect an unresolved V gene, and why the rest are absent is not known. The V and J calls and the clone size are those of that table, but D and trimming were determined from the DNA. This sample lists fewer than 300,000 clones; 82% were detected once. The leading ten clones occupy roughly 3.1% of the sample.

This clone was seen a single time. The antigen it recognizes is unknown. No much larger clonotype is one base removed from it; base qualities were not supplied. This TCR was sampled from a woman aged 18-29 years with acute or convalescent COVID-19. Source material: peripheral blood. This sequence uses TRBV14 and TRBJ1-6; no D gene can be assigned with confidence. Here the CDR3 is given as CASSPEMGNSPLHF. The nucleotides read TGTGCCAGCAGCCCGGAGATGGGTAATTCACCCCTCCACTTT.